This TCR beta chain derives from a study of T-cell reconstitution after alpha-beta-depleted transplantation in children. Unique molecular identifiers were incorporated into the prepared TCRbeta library. In TCRdb, the PCR reads were re-called with MiXCR into one record per CDR3 protein. The sample yields fewer than 750,000 distinct CDR3 sequences, 20% to 25% seen once. General study results and limits: About two months after transplant, alpha-beta T cells reportedly came from several hundred expanded graft clones. At the one-year point after transplant, T-cell counts and TCRbeta diversity were found to come mostly from T cells that had been newly produced.

Points on this clonotype: Its target is unknown.

The ends were cut back, 1 base at V and 4 bases at J, with 18 bases in the middle. From germline, CDR1 is LGHNA and CDR2 YSLEER. This CDR3 region has 17 residues. The J gene is TRBJ2-3, the V gene TRBV4-3, with D possibly TRBD1 on 6 matching bases. The clonotype was recovered from a boy younger than two who had a stem cell transplant for acute myeloid leukemia, so the T cells may come from the graft donor. The sample consisted of PBMCs, mostly from graft donor cells, taken 360 days after TCRalphabeta/CD19-depleted stem cell transplant. CDR3 amino acids: CASSQAYYREAPDTQYF. The CDR3 nucleotides read TGCGCCAGCAGCCAAGCCTACTACAGGGAAGCACCAGATACGCAGTATTTT.